This T cell receptor beta chain derives from a study of T cells after yellow fever vaccination. TCRdb re-called the 5' RACE reads through MiXCR, storing one row per CDR3 protein. The table has 250,000 to 350,000 distinct CDR3 sequences, approximately 4% seen once. The CDR3 covers 16 residues. Trimming stripped 5 bases from V and 2 bases from J, with 18 bases between. Germline CDR1 and CDR2: SEHNR and FQNEAQ (reference sequence). The clonotype comes from a man younger than 30 who received the YFV17D yellow fever vaccine. The sequences come from PBMCs, collected 15 days after the yellow fever booster vaccination. The V and J genes are TRBV7-9 and TRBJ1-1; the D gene is possibly TRBD1 (5 bases). CDR3 in amino acids: CASSPSEGLTNTEAFF. CDR3 coding DNA: TGTGCCAGCAGCCCATCCGAGGGGCTTACCAACACTGAAGCTTTCTTT.